The clone carrying this T cell receptor beta chain was recorded many times. The data originate from a study of T-cell reconstitution after alpha-beta-depleted transplantation in children. The CDR3 runs to 14 residues. The V and J ends lost 6 bases and 2 bases, in that order; junction bases with no gene match: 7. During its preparation, the TCRbeta library received unique molecular identifiers. TCRdb ran MiXCR on the PCR reads and lists one entry per CDR3 protein. This table has about 460,000 distinct CDR3 sequences, about an eighth appearing once. The clonotype comes from a human donor who donated a stem cell graft to a child with combined immunodeficiency. Sequencing was performed on PBMCs from the stem cell graft donor, taken from the stem cell graft. The chain combines TRBV12-3 or TRBV12-4 with TRBJ2-7, with 7 bases identical to TRBD1. The CDR3 region is CASRSRTGTYEQYF. The CDR3 bases are TGTGCCAGCAGGTCCAGGACAGGCACCTACGAGCAGTACTTC.